These 22 T cell receptor beta chains share one sample of origin, sequenced in a study of blood T cell repertoires in COVID-19. Some clones are missing from TCRdb's copy, which holds only in-frame ones; the method was immunoSEQ multiplex PCR. The profile covers over 350,000 clones, with approximately 90% appearing a single time and about 1.1% taken by the ten largest. The material sequenced was PBMCs or T cells enriched from blood (not recorded which). The receptors here all came from a woman between 18 and 30 years old who had recovered from COVID-19.

V gene TRBV15 combines with J gene TRBJ1-2; 9 nucleotides agree with TRBD1. This CDR3 spans 15 amino acids. Germline V gene sequence: CDR1 LNHNV, CDR2 YYDKDF (reference sequence). The V and J ends lost 3 bases and 2 bases, in that order; junction bases with no gene match: 4. CDR3: CATSSLQGANYGYTF. DNA of the CDR3: TGTGCCACCAGCAGTTTACAGGGGGCAAACTATGGCTACACCTTC.

Worth noting for this clone: One end of the junction fails to match germline, which may point to a read error. Written as DNA, the CDR3 is TGTGCCAGCAGGGAAGGGAGACTAGCGGGGTCCTACGAGCAGTACTTC. Translated, it gives CASREGRLAGSYEQYF. The rearrangement joins TRBV2 to TRBJ2-7; 11 nucleotides agree with TRBD2. This CDR3 comprises 16 residues. Germline V gene data show CDR1 as SNHLY and CDR2 as FYNNEI.

This clone was observed a handful of times. The chain links TRBV2 to TRBJ1-6; D is unresolved. With 5 bases removed from V and 3 bases from J, the gap between germline ends came to 8 bases. The CDR3 sequence is 14 residues long. Germline assignment: CDR1 SNHLY and CDR2 FYNNEI. CDR3 loop: CASSYDNYNSPLHF. CDR3 DNA: TGTGCCAGCAGTTATGACAACTATAATTCACCCCTCCACTTT. Drawing the rest from reference TRBV2 and TRBJ1-6, the complete variable domain is EPEVTQTPSHQVTQMGQEVILRCVPISNHLYFYWYRQILGQKVEFLVSFYNNEISEKSEIFDDQFSVERPDGSNFTLKIRSTKLEDSAMYFCASSYDNYNSPLHFGNGTRLTVT.

The rearrangement links TRBV5-4 to TRBJ2-3; 8 positions agree with TRBD2. Germline V CDR1 and CDR2: SGHNT, YYREEE (reference sequence). The CDR3 has 17 amino acids. Unmatched junction bases numbered 14, after V lost 6 bases and J lost 2 bases. The chain's CDR3 is CASTARRAGGTTDTQYF. CDR3 nucleotide sequence: TGTGCCAGCACCGCTAGGCGCGCGGGGGGAACCACAGATACGCAGTATTTT.

V is TRBV5-6 and J is TRBJ1-2, with 9 bases lining up with TRBD1. The V gene end was trimmed by 4 bases and the J gene end by 4 bases; junction bases not matched to a gene: 11. Germline values: CDR1 SGHDT, CDR2 YYEEEE. The CDR3 is made up of 16 amino acids. CDR3 in DNA: TGTGCCAGCAGCCGAGGGACAGGGAAACGTGCCTATGGCTACACCTTC. Amino acids: CASSRGTGKRAYGYTF.

V gene TRBV18 combines with J gene TRBJ1-1, with a possible D match to TRBD1 (6 bases). This CDR3 has 13 residues. The germline V gene encodes CDR1 KGHSH and CDR2 LQKENI. V was pared by 5 bases and J by 4 bases, with 11 bases between. The CDR3 here is CASSTQGFTEAFF. In DNA, the CDR3 is TGTGCCAGCTCAACCCAGGGGTTCACTGAAGCTTTCTTT. The entire variable domain, with the rest obtained from reference TRBV18 and TRBJ1-1, is as follows: NAGVMQNPRHLVRRRGQEARLRCSPMKGHSHVYWYRQLPEEGLKFMVYLQKENIIDESGMPKERFSAEFPKEGPSILRIQQVVRGDSAAYFCASSTQGFTEAFFGQGTRLTVV.

This chain uses TRBV5-4 with TRBJ1-1, with D possibly matching TRBD1 (6 bases). The V and J ends lost 2 bases and 11 bases respectively, with 19 bases between them. The germline CDR1 and CDR2 sequences are SGHNT and YYREEE (reference sequence). The CDR3 is 14 residues long. In DNA form, the CDR3 reads TGTGCCAGCAGCTTTAGCCGGGGTACAGGGACGGCTTTCTTT. Residues: CASSFSRGTGTAFF.

The chain employs TRBV18 and TRBJ2-1, with 10 nucleotides matching TRBD1. Germline V lookup: CDR1 KGHSH, CDR2 LQKENI. CDR3 length equals 15 residues. J lost 9 bases, V lost 2 bases, and 7 bases had no gene match. The CDR3 loop reads CASSPGTGDVGEQFF. Here the CDR3 DNA reads TGTGCCAGCTCACCAGGGACAGGGGATGTTGGTGAGCAGTTCTTC.

V and J are TRBV3-1 (or the pseudogene TRBV3-2) and TRBJ1-2, with a possible D match to TRBD1 (6 bases). Deletions cut 3 bases from V and 7 bases from J, with 15 bases between. The germline gives CDR1 LGHDT, CDR2 YNNKEL (reference sequence). The CDR3 runs 14 residues. CDR3: CASSQGAGPGGYTF. CDR3 in DNA: TGTGCCAGCAGCCAGGGGGCCGGGCCCGGTGGCTACACCTTC.

V gene TRBV28 combines with J gene TRBJ1-1; TRBD1 is a possible D gene (5 bases). The CDR3 has 12 residues. V lost 9 bases to trimming and J lost 8 bases, with 16 bases between them. From germline, CDR1 is MDHEN and CDR2 SYDVKM. CDR3 DNA: TGTGCCAGTAGGAGGAGGGGCGGGGAAGCTTTCTTT. It yields the protein CASRRRGGEAFF.

The J gene is TRBJ1-5, the V gene TRBV7-2; possibly TRBD1 for D (5 bases). The ends were cut back, 5 bases at V and 3 bases at J, with 14 bases in the middle. Germline V gene sequence: CDR1 SGHTA, CDR2 FQGNSA. The CDR3 consists of 15 residues. CDR3 residues: CASSTRGVNNQPQHF. The CDR3 nucleotides are TGTGCCAGCAGCACCCGGGGGGTAAACAATCAGCCCCAGCATTTT.

V is TRBV7-3 and J is TRBJ1-3; 8 nucleotides align to TRBD1. J was trimmed by 6 bases and V by 5 bases; bases with no gene match: 6. The germline V gene encodes CDR1 SGHTA and CDR2 FQGTGA. The CDR3 is 14 residues long. The chain's CDR3 is CASSPGQGTNTIYF. CDR3 nucleotide sequence: TGTGCCAGCAGCCCCGGACAGGGAACAAACACCATATATTTT.

With respect to this clone: Other nucleotide sequences in the sample specify the same CDR3. The chain recombines TRBV2 with TRBJ2-3; 7 positions agree with TRBD1. V lost 4 bases and J lost 3; bases outside the gene matches: 1. This CDR3 region has 13 residues. CDR1 is SNHLY and CDR2 is FYNNEI in the germline V gene. The CDR3 region is CASSAGGTDTQYF. The CDR3 DNA reads as TGTGCCAGCAGTGCAGGGGGAACAGATACGCAGTATTTT.

This clone was seen a few times. The CDR3 DNA reads TGTGCCAGCAGTGAACTTATCCATTCACCCCTCCACTTT. It translates to CASSELIHSPLHF. The V and J genes are TRBV6-1 and TRBJ1-6; D is undetermined. CDR3 length: 13 residues. Between the trimmed V and J ends, which lost 2 bases and 8 bases, there was a span of 7 bases. Germline values: CDR1 MNHNS, CDR2 SASEGT.

The V gene is TRBV30, the J gene TRBJ1-1, with D perhaps matching TRBD1 (6 bases). Trimming took off 4 bases at V and 3 bases at J, with 12 bases between the two ends. This CDR3 region has 13 residues. CDR1 and CDR2 from the germline V gene are GTSNPN and SVGIG (reference sequence). The CDR3 loop reads CAWIGDKYTEAFF. CDR3 coding DNA: TGTGCCTGGATCGGGGACAAGTACACTGAAGCTTTCTTT.

The chain employs TRBV2 and TRBJ2-7; unclear D gene. The CDR3 extends over 12 amino acids. V lost 7 bases and J lost 1, with 8 bases in between. Germline V gives CDR1 SNHLY, CDR2 FYNNEI. The CDR3 spells CASKDGSYEQYF. CDR3 bases: TGTGCCAGCAAAGACGGGTCCTACGAGCAGTACTTC.

V gene TRBV20-1 combines with J gene TRBJ1-2; D is unresolved. The CDR3 has 11 amino acids. Trimming removed 3 bases from V and 6 bases from J, with 8 bases in between. Germline V gene sequence: CDR1 DFQATT, CDR2 SNEGSKA (reference sequence). The CDR3 here is CSASQADGYTF. The CDR3 DNA is TGCAGTGCTAGTCAGGCAGATGGCTACACCTTC.

V usage is TRBV27 and J usage is TRBJ1-5, with D unclear. Germline lookup yields CDR1 MNHEY and CDR2 SMNVEV (reference sequence). The CDR3 totals 13 residues. Trimming removed 4 bases from V and 0 bases from J, with 4 bases in between. CDR3 DNA sequence: TGTGCCAGCAGTTGGGCTAGCAATCAGCCCCAGCATTTT. It encodes CASSWASNQPQHF.

This chain uses TRBV12-5 with TRBJ2-3; 7 bases match TRBD2. Losses at the gene ends were 0 bases for V and 4 bases for J; bases not matched to a gene: 4. Germline loops: CDR1 LGHNT, CDR2 FRNRAP. This CDR3 region has 15 residues. Written as DNA, the CDR3 is TGTGCTAGTGGTTTGGTACTGGGAGGGGCAGATACGCAGTATTTT. As protein: CASGLVLGGADTQYF.

The chain joins TRBV9 to TRBJ2-1; TRBD2 might be the D (7 bases). The CDR3 sequence is 16 residues long. Between the trimmed V and J ends, which lost 4 bases and 8 bases, there was a span of 22 bases. Germline V gene lookup returns CDR1 SGDLS and CDR2 YYNGEE. The CDR3 protein is CASSPPNGGLKDEQFF. CDR3 coding DNA: TGTGCCAGCAGCCCCCCCAACGGGGGGCTTAAGGATGAGCAGTTCTTC.

The rearrangement links TRBV11-2 to TRBJ2-3; 11 bases map to TRBD2. This CDR3 has 15 amino acids. CDR1 SGHAT and CDR2 FQNNGV come from the germline V gene. The ends lost 7 bases at V and 5 bases at J; junction bases unmatched: 8. The chain's CDR3 is CASIPGLAGGDTQYF. CDR3 coding DNA: TGTGCCAGCATCCCTGGGCTAGCGGGGGGAGATACGCAGTATTTT. Full variable domain (rest looked up from reference TRBV11-2 and TRBJ2-3): EAGVAQSPRYKIIEKRQSVAFWCNPISGHATLYWYQQILGQGPKLLIQFQNNGVVDDSQLPKDRFSAERLKGVDSTLKIQPAKLEDSAVYLCASIPGLAGGDTQYFGPGTRLTVL.

About this clone: The sample holds other DNA sequences that translate to the same CDR3. The J gene is TRBJ1-2, the V gene TRBV29-1, with 8 bases matching TRBD1. This CDR3 region has 14 residues. Unmatched junction bases numbered 3, after V lost 1 base and J lost 2 bases. The germline CDR1 and CDR2 sequences are SQVTM and ANQGSEA. The CDR3 DNA reads as TGCAGCGTTGAAGGCAGGGGGCTCAACTATGGCTACACCTTC. Translating it yields CSVEGRGLNYGYTF.